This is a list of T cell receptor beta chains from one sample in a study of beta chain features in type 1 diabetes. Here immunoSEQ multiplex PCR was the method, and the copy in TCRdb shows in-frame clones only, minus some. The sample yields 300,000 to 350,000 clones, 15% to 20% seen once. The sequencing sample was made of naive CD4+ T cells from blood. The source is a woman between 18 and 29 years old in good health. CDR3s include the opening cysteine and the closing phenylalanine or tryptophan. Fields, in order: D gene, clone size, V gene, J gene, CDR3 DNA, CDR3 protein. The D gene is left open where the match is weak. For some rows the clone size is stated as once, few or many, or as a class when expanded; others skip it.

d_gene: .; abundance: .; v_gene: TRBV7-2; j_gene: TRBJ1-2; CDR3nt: TGTGCCAGCAGCCTTCCCCAAGGGGCCGGGGGCTACACCTTC; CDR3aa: CASSLPQGAGGYTF
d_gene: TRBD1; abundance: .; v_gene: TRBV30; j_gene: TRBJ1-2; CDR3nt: TGTGCCTGGGGACGGACAGGGGACACCTTC; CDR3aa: CAWGRTGDTF
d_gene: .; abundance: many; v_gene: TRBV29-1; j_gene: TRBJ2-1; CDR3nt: TGCAGCTTTTGGACGGGAACCGTGAGGTTCTTC; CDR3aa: CSFWTGTVRFF
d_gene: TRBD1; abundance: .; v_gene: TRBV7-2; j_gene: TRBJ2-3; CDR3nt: TGTGCCAGCAGCCAAGGGGGACAGGGATATTTT; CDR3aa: CASSQGGQGYF
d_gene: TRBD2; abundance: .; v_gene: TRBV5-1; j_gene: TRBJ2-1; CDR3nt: TGCGCCAGCAGCTCGACTAGCGGGGGGTTCGATGAGCAGTTCTTC; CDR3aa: CASSSTSGGFDEQFF
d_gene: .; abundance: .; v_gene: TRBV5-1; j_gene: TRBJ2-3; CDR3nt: TGCGCCAGCAGCTTGGGGACAGCTAGCACAGATACGCAGTATTTT; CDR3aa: CASSLGTASTDTQYF
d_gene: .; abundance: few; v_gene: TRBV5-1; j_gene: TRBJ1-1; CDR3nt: TGCGCCAGCAGCATGACAGGGAACACTGAAGCTTTCTTT; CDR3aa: CASSMTGNTEAFF
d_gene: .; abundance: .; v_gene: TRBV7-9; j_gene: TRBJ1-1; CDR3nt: TGTGCCAGCAGCTTATTTCAACAGGGAAGGACTGAAGCTTTCTTT; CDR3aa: CASSLFQQGRTEAFF
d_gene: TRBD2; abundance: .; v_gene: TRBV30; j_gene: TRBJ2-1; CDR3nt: TGTGCCTGGACGGGACTAGCGGACTCCTACAATGAGCAGTTCTTC; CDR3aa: CAWTGLADSYNEQFF
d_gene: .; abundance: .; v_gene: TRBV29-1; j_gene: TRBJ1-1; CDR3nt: TGCAGCGGGTCAGTTAACACTGAAGCTTTCTTT; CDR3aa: CSGSVNTEAFF
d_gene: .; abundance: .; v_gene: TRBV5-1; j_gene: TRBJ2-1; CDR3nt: TGCGCCAGCAGTCTAGACACAGGGACGGACGAGCAGTTCTTC; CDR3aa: CASSLDTGTDEQFF
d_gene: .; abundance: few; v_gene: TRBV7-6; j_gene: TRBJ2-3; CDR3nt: TGTGCCAGCAGAGGGCTAAGGGGTTCAGATACGCAGTATTTT; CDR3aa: CASRGLRGSDTQYF
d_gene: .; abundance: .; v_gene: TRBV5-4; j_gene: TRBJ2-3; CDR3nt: TGTGCCAGCAGCTTGGACGTGAACGGGATGGATACGCAGTATTTT; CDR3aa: CASSLDVNGMDTQYF
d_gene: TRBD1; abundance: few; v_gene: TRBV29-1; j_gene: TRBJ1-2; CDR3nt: TGCAGCGTTGATGGGACAGGGGGGCCTAACTATGGCTACACCTTC; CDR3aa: CSVDGTGGPNYGYTF
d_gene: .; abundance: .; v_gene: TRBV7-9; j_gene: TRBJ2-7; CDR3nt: TGTGCCAGCAGCTTGGAGCACTCCTACGAGCAGTACTTC; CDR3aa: CASSLEHSYEQYF
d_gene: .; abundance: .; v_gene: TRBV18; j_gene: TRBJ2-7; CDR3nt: TGTGCCAGCTCACCTCAGTCGGGAGACTCCTACGAGCAGTACTTC; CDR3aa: CASSPQSGDSYEQYF
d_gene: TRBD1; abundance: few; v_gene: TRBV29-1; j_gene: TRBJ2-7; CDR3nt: TGCAGCGTCGAACCGACAGGGGCCTACGAGCAGTACTTC; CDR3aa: CSVEPTGAYEQYF
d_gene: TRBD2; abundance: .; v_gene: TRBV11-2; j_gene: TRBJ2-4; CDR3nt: TGTGCCAGCAGCCATGGGACTAGCATTCAGTACTTC; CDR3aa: CASSHGTSIQYF
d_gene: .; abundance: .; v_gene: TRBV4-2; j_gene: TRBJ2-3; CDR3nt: TGTGCCAGCAGCCAAGACCAGGGGTTTGCAGATACGCAGTATTTT; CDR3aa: CASSQDQGFADTQYF
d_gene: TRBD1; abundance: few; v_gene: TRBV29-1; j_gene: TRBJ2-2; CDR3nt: TGCAGCGTTGCCAGGGGGCCCGGGGAGCTGTTTTTT; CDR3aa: CSVARGPGELFF
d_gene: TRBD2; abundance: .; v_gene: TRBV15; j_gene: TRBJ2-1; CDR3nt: TGTGCCACCAGCACTCGGACTAGCGGGAACTACAATGAGCAGTTCTTC; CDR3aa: CATSTRTSGNYNEQFF
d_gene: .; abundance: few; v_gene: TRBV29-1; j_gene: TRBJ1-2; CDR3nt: TGCAGCGTGGAGGCTAACTATGGCTACACCTTC; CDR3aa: CSVEANYGYTF
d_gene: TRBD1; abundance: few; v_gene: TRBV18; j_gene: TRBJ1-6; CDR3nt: TGTGCCAGCTCACCAGGGCAGGGGGTTAATTCACCCCTCCACTTT; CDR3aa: CASSPGQGVNSPLHF
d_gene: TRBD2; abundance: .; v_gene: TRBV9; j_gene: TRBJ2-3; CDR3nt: TGTGCCAGCAGCCCCCGTCTAGCGGGGCAAGATACGCAGTATTTT; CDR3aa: CASSPRLAGQDTQYF
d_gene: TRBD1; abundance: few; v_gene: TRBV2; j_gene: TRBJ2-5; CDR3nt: TGTGCCAGCGGGGGGGGACAGGGAGAGACCCAGTACTTC; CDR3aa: CASGGGQGETQYF
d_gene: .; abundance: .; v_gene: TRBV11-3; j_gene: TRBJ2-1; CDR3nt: TGTGCCAGCAGCTTACAGGGGAATGAGCAGTTCTTC; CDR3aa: CASSLQGNEQFF
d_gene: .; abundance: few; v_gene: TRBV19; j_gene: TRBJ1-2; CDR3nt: TGTGCCAGACCCCGTACTAGGGGCTACACCTTC; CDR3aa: CARPRTRGYTF
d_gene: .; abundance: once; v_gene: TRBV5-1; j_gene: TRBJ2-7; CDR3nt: TGCGCCAGCAGCTTGTCCGGTCGTCTCGAGCAGTACTTC; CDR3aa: CASSLSGRLEQYF
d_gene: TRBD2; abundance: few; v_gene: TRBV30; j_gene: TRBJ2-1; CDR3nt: TGTGCCTGGGCCAGACTAGCGGCATACAATGAGCAGTTCTTC; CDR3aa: CAWARLAAYNEQFF
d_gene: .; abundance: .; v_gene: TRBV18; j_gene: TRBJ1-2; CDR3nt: TGTGCCAGCTCGCCCCGTTCAGGAACTAACTATGGCTACACCTTC; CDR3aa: CASSPRSGTNYGYTF
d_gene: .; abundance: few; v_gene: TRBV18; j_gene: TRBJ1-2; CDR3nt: TGTGCCAGCTCATCGGACAGAACCTATGGCTACACCTTC; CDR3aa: CASSSDRTYGYTF
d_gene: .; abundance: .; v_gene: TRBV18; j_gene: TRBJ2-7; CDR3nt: TGTGCCAGCTCACCCCTTCCGGGACACCAGAGCTCCTACGAGCAGTACTTC; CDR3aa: CASSPLPGHQSSYEQYF
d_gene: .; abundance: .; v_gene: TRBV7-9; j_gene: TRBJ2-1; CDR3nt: TGTGCCAGCAGCAGCGGATTTCCAAGCTCCTACAATGAGCAGTTCTTC; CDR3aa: CASSSGFPSSYNEQFF
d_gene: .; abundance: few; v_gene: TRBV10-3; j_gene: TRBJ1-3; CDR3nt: TGTGCCATACCCGGTCGCTCTGGAAACACCATATATTTT; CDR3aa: CAIPGRSGNTIYF
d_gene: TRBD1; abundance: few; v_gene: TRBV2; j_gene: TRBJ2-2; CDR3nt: TGTGCCAGCAGTGACGGGACAGGGAACACCGGGGAGCTGTTTTTT; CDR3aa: CASSDGTGNTGELFF
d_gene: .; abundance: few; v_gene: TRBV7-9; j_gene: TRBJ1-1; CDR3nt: TGTGCCAGCAGCTTTAGACAGAACACTGAAGCTTTCTTT; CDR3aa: CASSFRQNTEAFF
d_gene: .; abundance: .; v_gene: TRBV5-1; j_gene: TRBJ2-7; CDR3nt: TGCGCCAGCAGCTTGGTTGGGGGCAACGAGCAGTACTTC; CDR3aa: CASSLVGGNEQYF
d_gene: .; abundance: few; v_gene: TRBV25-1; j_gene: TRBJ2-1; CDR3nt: TGTGCCAGCAGTGAATATATTTATGAGCAGTTCTTC; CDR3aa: CASSEYIYEQFF
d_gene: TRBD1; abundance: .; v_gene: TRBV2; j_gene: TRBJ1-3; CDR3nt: TGTGCCAGCAGCACTAATCACAGGGGCTCTGGAAACACCATATATTTT; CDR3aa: CASSTNHRGSGNTIYF
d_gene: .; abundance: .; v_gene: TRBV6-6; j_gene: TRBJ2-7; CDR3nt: TGTGCCAGCAGTTACGTAAGAGGGCAGCAGCCCTACGAGCAGTACTTC; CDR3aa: CASSYVRGQQPYEQYF
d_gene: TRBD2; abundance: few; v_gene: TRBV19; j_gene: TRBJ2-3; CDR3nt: TGTGCCAGTTCCCACCTTAGCGGGGGGGATACGCAGTATTTT; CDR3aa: CASSHLSGGDTQYF
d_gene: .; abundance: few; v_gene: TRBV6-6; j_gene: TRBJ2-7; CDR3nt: TGTGCCAGCTCAGCAGGGAGGAACTACGAGCAGTACTTC; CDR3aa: CASSAGRNYEQYF
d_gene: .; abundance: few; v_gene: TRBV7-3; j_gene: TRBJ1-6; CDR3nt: TGTGCCAGCAGCTCGGGCTTGGAGGGTTCACCCCTCCACTTT; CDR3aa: CASSSGLEGSPLHF
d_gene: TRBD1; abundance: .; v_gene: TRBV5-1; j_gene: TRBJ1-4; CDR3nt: TGCGCCAGCAGCTTGCAGGGGGGTACAACTAATGAAAAACTGTTTTTT; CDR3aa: CASSLQGGTTNEKLFF
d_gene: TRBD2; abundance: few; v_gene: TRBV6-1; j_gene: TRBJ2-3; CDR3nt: TGTGCCGGCGGCCTAGCGGTCACAGATACGCAGTATTTT; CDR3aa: CAGGLAVTDTQYF
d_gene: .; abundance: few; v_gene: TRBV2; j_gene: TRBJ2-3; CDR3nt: TGTGCCAGCAGTGAACAGGGGTTCGGGAAGGGACCAGATACGCAGTATTTT; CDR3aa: CASSEQGFGKGPDTQYF
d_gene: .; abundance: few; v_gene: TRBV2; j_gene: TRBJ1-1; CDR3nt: TGTGCCAGCAGTGAGAACAGGGTTGGCACTGAAGCTTTCTTT; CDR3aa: CASSENRVGTEAFF
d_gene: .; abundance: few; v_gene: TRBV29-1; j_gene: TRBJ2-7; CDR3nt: TGCAGCGTTGAGGTCGTCGGGGTCCCCTACGAGCAGTACTTC; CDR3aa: CSVEVVGVPYEQYF
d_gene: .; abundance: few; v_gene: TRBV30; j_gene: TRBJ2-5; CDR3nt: TGTGCCTGGAGGATCGGTCACCAAGAGACCCAGTACTTC; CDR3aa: CAWRIGHQETQYF
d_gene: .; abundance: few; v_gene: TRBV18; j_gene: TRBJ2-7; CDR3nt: TGTGCCAGCTCCGGTAGCGGCAACGAGCAGTACTTC; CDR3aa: CASSGSGNEQYF
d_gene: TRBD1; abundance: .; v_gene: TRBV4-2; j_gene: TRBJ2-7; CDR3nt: TGTGCCAGCAGCCAAGTCCCCCAGACGACAGGGGGCCCAGGGGAGCAGTACTTC; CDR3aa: CASSQVPQTTGGPGEQYF
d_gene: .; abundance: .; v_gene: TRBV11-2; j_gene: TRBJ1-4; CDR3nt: TGTGCCAGCAGCTCCGTGGACTGGGATGAAAAACTGTTTTTT; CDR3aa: CASSSVDWDEKLFF
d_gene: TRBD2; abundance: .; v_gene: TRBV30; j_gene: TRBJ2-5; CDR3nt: TGTGCCTGGACTGGAGCGGGGGGCCGGCAAGAGACCCAGTACTTC; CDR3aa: CAWTGAGGRQETQYF